What follows is one T cell receptor (beta chain) and its context. Each patient experienced a relapse that followed autologous stem cell transplantation, and brentuximab vedotin exposure varied. Sequencing was performed with immunoSEQ multiplex PCR; in TCRdb, only in-frame clones are kept and a portion is missing. This table has 95,000 to 100,000 clones, around 89% appearing once. The record originates from a study of PD-1 blockade in classical Hodgkin lymphoma. V gave up 0 bases and J gave up 1 base; unmatched junction bases: 5. The CDR3 is 16 residues long. Germline V CDR1 and CDR2: LGHNA, YSLEER. This rearrangement joins TRBV4-3 to TRBJ1-2; 7 bases fit TRBD1. The sequencing here drew on peripheral blood mononuclear cells (PBMCs), taken before the second cycle of nivolumab. This clonotype was obtained from a human donor with classical Hodgkin lymphoma. The CDR3 nucleotides are TGCGCCAGCAGCCAAGACCACGGACAGGATAACTATGGCTACACCTTC. It is translated as CASSQDHGQDNYGYTF.